The T cell receptor beta chain under discussion was sequenced for a study of CD39 and CD103 CD8 tumor-infiltrating T cells (dated by TCRdb to 2017 to 2018). Study-level background: Repertoire comparisons were shown for an HPV-positive HNSCC, an HPV-negative HNSCC, an ovarian cancer and a melanoma patient. Deep sequencing of TCRbeta CDR3 was used to compare the repertoires of CD8 TIL subsets, defined by CD103 and CD39, against those of peripheral memory CD8 T cells.

From about 10,000 to 100,000 sorted cells per subset, genomic DNA was extracted using the DNeasy Blood and Tissue Kit. The immunoSEQ service sequenced and mapped the TCRbeta V-J or V-D-J regions, with each sample reaching coverage above 9.5x. Turning to the authors' computational methods: The analysis included only productive rearrangements exported from the immunoSEQ Analyzer platform, and clonality was assessed using the 500 most abundant clones. The Morisita-Horn similarity index and the Jaccard index were used to quantify the overlap in repertoires between populations. Morisita-Horn similarity between CD8 T-cell subset TCR repertoires was measured in about 6 cancer patients. TCRdb took this table from immuneACCESS and kept in-frame rearrangements with V and J called. Such tables lack part of the clones; where checked against another copy, unresolved V genes explain under half of the gap, and the rest is unexplained. V, J and clone size are taken as reported in that table, and D and trimming were inferred from the DNA itself. The sample table holds more than 15,000 clones, of which under 95% were seen once. The top ten clones comprise about 4.5% of the sample.

Summary of the overall study and its limitations: Compared with DN and SP CD8 TILs and with blood memory CD8 T cells, DP CD8 TILs appeared more oligoclonal, with the top 30 clonotypes covering about 50-90%. Clonotypes from DN TILs largely overlapped with peripheral memory CD8 repertoires, while clonotypes from DP TILs were only rarely found in blood or uninvolved lymph node.

About this clone itself: Its binding antigen is unknown. No much larger clone exists at a distance of one base, and base qualities are not known.

The CDR3 holds 14 amino acids from the cysteine to the phenylalanine. Just CDR3 DNA is preserved here, 42 bases in frame from base 1. From a lookup of the germline V gene, CDR1 and CDR2 are SGDLS and YYNGEE. Relative to germline, V is 0 bases shorter and J is 8 bases shorter, with 9 bases between their ends. Patients were not receiving therapy at sample collection, though earlier treatments ranged from chemotherapy, radiotherapy, surgery and immunotherapy to none. After thawing, cells were enriched for T lymphocytes using a negative-selection kit, and EpCAM beads were added for tumor-infiltrating lymphocytes. Memory CD8 T cells were sorted as CD8+CD4-CD45RA- cells irrespective of CCR7 expression. Before analysis, peripheral blood mononuclear cells were separated on a Ficoll-Paque PLUS gradient and then cryopreserved. Populations were sorted to 99% purity on a FACSAria II, and cell pellets were frozen for TCR sequencing without culture.

The clonotype was recovered from a human donor with head and neck squamous cell carcinoma. This chain joins TRBV9 to TRBJ1-6, and possibly TRBD1, on 5 matching bases. Sequences were obtained from CD8+ T cells sorted from blood. The cell subset or site tag for this specimen amounts to: total memory CD8 T cells (CD45RA-CCR7+/-) from blood or uninvolved lymph node. The CDR3 has the sequence CASSVEGDYSPLHF. The DNA sequence follows: TGTGCCAGCAGCGTAGAAGGGGATTATTCACCCCTCCACTTT. The reference TRBV9 and TRBJ1-6 proteins fill in what lies around the CDR3, so the full variable domain reads DSGVTQTPKHLITATGQRVTLRCSPRSGDLSVYWYQQSLDQGLQFLIQYYNGEERAKGNILERFSAQQFPDLHSELNLSSLELGDSALYFCASSVEGDYSPLHFGNGTRLTVT.